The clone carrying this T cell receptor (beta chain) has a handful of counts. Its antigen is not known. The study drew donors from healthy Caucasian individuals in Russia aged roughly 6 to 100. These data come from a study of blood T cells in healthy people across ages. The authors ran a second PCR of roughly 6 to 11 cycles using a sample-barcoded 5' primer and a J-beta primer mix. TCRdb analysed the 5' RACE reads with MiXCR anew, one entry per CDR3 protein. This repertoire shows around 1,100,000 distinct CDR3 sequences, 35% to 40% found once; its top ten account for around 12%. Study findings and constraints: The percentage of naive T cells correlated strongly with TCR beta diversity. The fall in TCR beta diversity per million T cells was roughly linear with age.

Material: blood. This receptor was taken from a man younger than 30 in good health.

The CDR3 protein is CASSSLAGGPYNEQFF. The CDR3 nucleotides are TGTGCCAGCAGTTCGCTAGCGGGGGGGCCTTACAATGAGCAGTTCTTC. The chain is built from TRBV6-6 and TRBJ2-1; 12 positions agree with TRBD2. V shed 4 bases and J 4 bases; nucleotides not matched to a gene: 5. CDR1 is MNHNY, CDR2 SVGAGI, per germline (reference sequence). The CDR3 spans 16 residues.